This T cell receptor beta chain was identified during a study of shared clonotypes between healthy human individuals. Germline loops: CDR1 LNHNV, CDR2 YYDKDF (reference sequence). The germline V and J ends were trimmed by 1 base and 8 bases, with 5 bases remaining between them. The CDR3 contains 11 residues. Each sorted subset replicate got 200 ng genomic DNA, tens of thousands of genomes. Generated by immunoSEQ multiplex PCR, the TCRdb table keeps only in-frame clones and is missing some. The data show 2 million to 2.5 million clones, approximately 93% seen once. Among the donors, all were Caucasian adults who lived in Nashville, Tennessee.

The chain links TRBV15 to TRBJ1-1; no clear D. Material: naive CD4+ T cells from PBMCs. Subset reported: CD45RA+ positively selected. The clonotype originates from a man aged 18 to 29 in good health. Some clones in this sample may be carry-over from other donors' samples. CDR3 nucleotide sequence: TGTGCCACCAGCAGAGGACGAGAAGCTTTCTTT. This sequence encodes CATSRGREAFF.